Shown below are 27 T cell receptor beta chains from a single sample sequenced in a study of blood T cell repertoires in COVID-19. TCRdb's copy holds only in-frame clones and misses some; the assay was immunoSEQ multiplex PCR. In the table there are approximately 140,000 clones, approximately 84% of which are singletons. Specimen: peripheral blood. The receptors were gathered from a man between 65 and 80 years old with acute or convalescent COVID-19.

The chain recombines TRBV25-1 with TRBJ2-7; D unresolved. Germline CDR1 MGHDK, CDR2 SYGVNS. CDR3 length: 12 amino acids. The V end lost 6 bases, the J end lost 3 bases, and 9 bases lay between the germline ends. CDR3 nucleotides: TGTGCCAGCAGCCCAGGCCTCTACGAGCAGTACTTC. Its translation is CASSPGLYEQYF.

This clone was counted between two and nine times. This chain uses TRBV27 with TRBJ1-2; the D gene is possibly TRBD1 (5 bases). Germline values: CDR1 MNHEY, CDR2 SMNVEV (reference sequence). V lost 2 bases and J lost 5, with 12 bases in between. This CDR3 comprises 14 residues. This CDR3 is CASSLAAGSYGYTF. CDR3 DNA: TGTGCCAGCAGTTTAGCCGCAGGGTCTTATGGCTACACCTTC.

The chain has TRBV30 and TRBJ1-4; D possibly corresponds to TRBD1 (5 bases). This CDR3 contains 14 residues. With 1 base removed from V and 0 bases from J, the gap between germline ends came to 6 bases. CDR1 and CDR2 (germline): GTSNPN, SVGIG (reference sequence). DNA of the CDR3: TGTGCCTGGAGTGGGGGGGCAACTAATGAAAAACTGTTTTTT. Translating it yields CAWSGGATNEKLFF.

The J gene is TRBJ1-1, the V gene TRBV2, with D possibly matching TRBD1 (5 bases). V was trimmed by 6 bases and J by 5 bases, leaving 16 bases between them. Germline values: CDR1 SNHLY, CDR2 FYNNEI. This CDR3 has 14 amino acids. CDR3 protein: CASSAVGGRTEAFF. The CDR3 DNA sequence: TGTGCCAGCAGCGCGGTGGGGGGGAGGACTGAAGCTTTCTTT. The full variable domain, its missing parts supplied by reference TRBV2 and TRBJ1-1, is EPEVTQTPSHQVTQMGQEVILRCVPISNHLYFYWYRQILGQKVEFLVSFYNNEISEKSEIFDDQFSVERPDGSNFTLKIRSTKLEDSAMYFCASSAVGGRTEAFFGQGTRLTVV.

The chain employs TRBV2 and TRBJ2-5; weak D call: TRBD1 (6 bases). V lost 8 bases and J lost 7, with 11 bases in between. CDR1 and CDR2 (germline): SNHLY, FYNNEI. This CDR3 has 11 amino acids. This CDR3 reads CASDQGRTQYF. CDR3 DNA sequence: TGTGCCAGCGACCAGGGGAGGACCCAGTACTTC.

This chain joins TRBV7-2 and TRBJ2-1; TRBD2 matches 7 bases. The CDR3 is 13 amino acids. The germline V gene encodes CDR1 SGHTA and CDR2 FQGNSA. V lost 6 bases and J lost 12; bases outside the gene matches: 11. The CDR3 DNA reads as TGTGCCAGCAGGGGAGGGAGGGCCAAAGGGCAGTTCTTC. Translated: CASRGGRAKGQFF.

This chain uses TRBV5-1 with TRBJ2-2; TRBD2 might be the D (6 bases). The germline gives CDR1 SGHRS, CDR2 YFSETQ. The V and J ends lost 4 bases and 7 bases respectively, with 17 bases between them. The CDR3 runs to 15 residues. CDR3 bases: TGCGCCAGCAGCACCGGGACTGCGGTGTACGGGGAGCTGTTTTTT. Protein sequence: CASSTGTAVYGELFF. The variable domain in full, completed from reference TRBV5-1 and TRBJ2-2, reads KAGVTQTPRYLIKTRGQQVTLSCSPISGHRSVSWYQQTPGQGLQFLFEYFSETQRNKGNFPGRFSGRQFSNSRSEMNVSTLELGDSALYLCASSTGTAVYGELFFGEGSRLTVL.

The genes are TRBV27 and TRBJ1-4; D is uncertain. The CDR3 contains 14 residues. Trimming cost V 3 bases and J 2 bases, with 7 bases left between them. Per the germline V gene, CDR1 is MNHEY and CDR2 is SMNVEV (reference sequence). CDR3 bases: TGTGCCAGCAGTTTCCACGGGACTAATGAAAAACTGTTTTTT. It codes for CASSFHGTNEKLFF.

The J gene is TRBJ2-2, the V gene TRBV11-2, with 7 bases aligning to TRBD2. V was pared by 0 bases and J by 6 bases, with 10 bases of the junction left unmatched. This CDR3 comprises 17 residues. Germline V gives CDR1 SGHAT, CDR2 FQNNGV. CDR3 sequence: CASSLDGLAERSGELFF. CDR3 bases: TGTGCCAGCAGCTTAGATGGTCTAGCGGAGAGGTCCGGGGAGCTGTTTTTT.

The chain employs TRBV6-4 and TRBJ2-1, with D possibly TRBD2 on 5 matching bases. Germline CDR1 MRHNA, CDR2 SNTAGT. V was trimmed by 6 bases and J by 6 bases, leaving 18 bases between them. The CDR3 runs to 15 residues. In DNA, the CDR3 is TGTGCCAGCAGCCTTAGTGGGAGAGAGTTCAATGAGCAGTTCTTC. Amino acid sequence: CASSLSGREFNEQFF.

This chain uses TRBV4-1 with TRBJ2-7; D possibly corresponds to TRBD1 (5 bases). CDR1 MGHRA and CDR2 YSYEKL come from the germline V gene. The CDR3 is 16 amino acids. Trimming left V 0 bases short and J 2 bases short, with 14 bases between. The CDR3 nucleotides read TGCGCCAGCAGCCAAGACTGGCAGGGATCCCCCTACGAGCAGTACTTC. It translates to CASSQDWQGSPYEQYF.

V usage is TRBV6-5 and J usage is TRBJ2-5, with D perhaps matching TRBD1 (6 bases). Germline V lookup: CDR1 MNHEY, CDR2 SVGAGI. The CDR3 has 13 residues. Between the trimmed V and J ends, which lost 6 bases and 3 bases, there was a span of 11 bases. CDR3 coding DNA: TGTGCCAGCAGAAAGACAGGTGAAGAGACCCAGTACTTC. Translated, it gives CASRKTGEETQYF.

The chain carries TRBV6-5 and TRBJ2-5; 8 nucleotides agree with TRBD2. J lost 5 bases, V lost 0 bases, and 5 bases had no gene match. The CDR3 loop spans 15 amino acids. Germline values: CDR1 MNHEY, CDR2 SVGAGI. The CDR3 region is CASSYSRASGETQYF. In DNA, the CDR3 is TGTGCCAGCAGTTACTCTAGGGCTAGCGGGGAGACCCAGTACTTC.

This clone was picked up one time. This rearrangement joins TRBV5-6 to TRBJ2-1; no clear D. The CDR3 covers 15 residues. V shed 2 bases and J shed 0 bases, with 9 bases lying between them. CDR1 and CDR2 (germline): SGHDT, YYEEEE. Here the CDR3 DNA reads TGTGCCAGCAGCTTAGTACGTAGCTCCTACAATGAGCAGTTCTTC. It translates to CASSLVRSSYNEQFF.

The rearrangement joins TRBV5-1 to TRBJ2-5; D is unresolved. Trimming cost V 0 bases and J 3 bases, with 9 bases left between them. Germline loops: CDR1 SGHRS, CDR2 YFSETQ. The CDR3 is 14 amino acids. DNA for the CDR3: TGCGCCAGCAGCTTGGGTGGCAGTAAAGAGACCCAGTACTTC. Translation: CASSLGGSKETQYF. Full variable domain (outside the CDR3, taken from reference TRBV5-1 and TRBJ2-5): KAGVTQTPRYLIKTRGQQVTLSCSPISGHRSVSWYQQTPGQGLQFLFEYFSETQRNKGNFPGRFSGRQFSNSRSEMNVSTLELGDSALYLCASSLGGSKETQYFGPGTRLLVL.

The chain employs TRBV2 and TRBJ2-1, with 7 bases matching TRBD1. The J segment lost 0 bases and the V segment lost 6 bases, leaving 2 bases of the junction unmatched. The CDR3 runs to 14 residues. Germline V gene lookup returns CDR1 SNHLY and CDR2 FYNNEI. In nucleotides, the CDR3 is TGTGCCAGCAGGGGACAGAGCTCCTACAATGAGCAGTTCTTC. Translation gives CASRGQSSYNEQFF.

The rearrangement uses TRBV6-5 and TRBJ2-1, with a weak D call TRBD2 (6 bases). Germline CDR1 is MNHEY and CDR2 is SVGAGI. This CDR3 region has 15 residues. Trimming shortened V by 8 bases and J by 0 bases, and 14 bases separated the two germline ends. CDR3 coding DNA: TGTGCCAGCTCCCGCGGGGCGAGCTCCTACAATGAGCAGTTCTTC. Translating it yields CASSRGASSYNEQFF.

This chain connects TRBV6-1 to TRBJ1-4, with D unresolved. V lost 2 bases and J 8 bases, leaving 9 bases between the germline ends. This CDR3 has 13 residues. The germline V gene encodes CDR1 MNHNS and CDR2 SASEGT. CDR3: CASSERVREKLFF. DNA for the CDR3: TGTGCCAGCAGTGAACGGGTCCGAGAAAAACTGTTTTTT.

The chain has TRBV30 and TRBJ1-1; the D is unclear. V gave up 7 bases and J gave up 1 base, with 4 bases separating them. The CDR3 contains 10 residues. Germline V gene lookup returns CDR1 GTSNPN and CDR2 SVGIG (reference sequence). Written as DNA, the CDR3 is TGTGCCTACAGGAACACTGAAGCTTTCTTT. It specifies CAYRNTEAFF.

The rearrangement joins TRBV4-1 to TRBJ2-6, with D possibly matching TRBD1 (5 bases). The CDR3 spans 17 residues. The germline V gene encodes CDR1 MGHRA and CDR2 YSYEKL. The V gene lost 4 bases and the J gene lost 0 bases, with 13 bases spanning the gap. In DNA, the CDR3 is TGCGCCAGCAGCCGGAGTGAACAGGCCTCTGGGGCCAACGTCCTGACTTTC. This encodes CASSRSEQASGANVLTF.

This clone was seen just once. V gene TRBV3-1 (or the pseudogene TRBV3-2) combines with J gene TRBJ1-5, with D perhaps TRBD1 (6 bases). Germline assignment: CDR1 LGHDT and CDR2 YNNKEL (reference sequence). The CDR3 is 15 amino acids. The V end lost 0 bases, the J end lost 7 bases, and 13 bases lay between the germline ends. The CDR3 sequence: CASSQDQGFQQPQHF. CDR3 bases: TGTGCCAGCAGCCAAGATCAGGGGTTCCAACAGCCCCAGCATTTT.

The chain has TRBV24-1 and TRBJ1-2; 10 nucleotides line up with TRBD1. CDR3 length equals 17 residues. From germline, CDR1 is KGHDR and CDR2 SFDVKD. V was pared by 3 bases and J by 1 base, with 7 bases of the junction left unmatched. The CDR3 sequence: CATSDPTGQGINYGYTF. The CDR3 DNA is TGTGCCACCAGTGATCCGACGGGACAGGGGATTAACTATGGCTACACCTTC.

The chain employs TRBV5-5 and TRBJ1-6, with 8 nucleotides matching TRBD1. Germline CDR1 reads SGHKS; CDR2 reads YYEKEE (reference sequence). Trimming took 4 bases from V and 4 from J; bases not matched to a gene: 10. The CDR3 runs 17 residues. CDR3 nucleotide sequence: TGTGCCAGCAGCCTGGGTGGACAGGGATATTATAATTCACCCCTCCACTTT. Encoded protein: CASSLGGQGYYNSPLHF.

There are a few counts of this clone. The chain recombines TRBV7-8 with TRBJ1-1; TRBD1 is a possible D gene (6 bases). CDR3 length: 18 amino acids. V shed 5 bases and J shed 1 base, with 23 bases lying between them. The germline V gene has CDR1 SGHVS and CDR2 FQNEAQ. CDR3 bases: TGTGCCAGCAGCCCTTCCCCCACAGTCAGGGGCGGGAACACTGAAGCTTTCTTT. Translated, it gives CASSPSPTVRGGNTEAFF.

The chain couples TRBV3-1 (or the pseudogene TRBV3-2) to TRBJ1-3; TRBD1 might be the D (6 bases). Per the germline V gene, CDR1 is LGHDT and CDR2 is YNNKEL (reference sequence). The V end was cut by 4 bases, the J end by 0 bases, with 19 bases between. CDR3 length: 18 amino acids. The CDR3 DNA follows: TGTGCCAGCAGCCCACAGGGTCCTAGATTCTTCTCTGGAAACACCATATATTTT. Amino acid sequence: CASSPQGPRFFSGNTIYF.

The chain recombines TRBV5-8 with TRBJ2-1, with D unresolved. The CDR3 consists of 16 residues. Germline V gene sequence: CDR1 SGHTS, CDR2 YDEGEE. V dropped 4 bases and J dropped 4 bases, with 18 bases sitting between them. The CDR3 region is CASSPYDTGTYNEQFF. Written as DNA, the CDR3 is TGTGCCAGCAGCCCCTACGACACCGGAACATACAATGAGCAGTTCTTC.

This clone was seen only a few times. The gene calls are TRBV19 and TRBJ1-1; perhaps TRBD1 as D (6 bases). This CDR3 spans 16 amino acids. V was clipped by 4 bases and J by 1 base, with 16 bases between them. The V gene's germline CDR1 is LNHDA and CDR2 SQIVND (reference sequence). The CDR3 DNA follows: TGTGCCAGTAGTAAACAGGGAAGGATTACGAACACTGAAGCTTTCTTT. This sequence encodes CASSKQGRITNTEAFF.